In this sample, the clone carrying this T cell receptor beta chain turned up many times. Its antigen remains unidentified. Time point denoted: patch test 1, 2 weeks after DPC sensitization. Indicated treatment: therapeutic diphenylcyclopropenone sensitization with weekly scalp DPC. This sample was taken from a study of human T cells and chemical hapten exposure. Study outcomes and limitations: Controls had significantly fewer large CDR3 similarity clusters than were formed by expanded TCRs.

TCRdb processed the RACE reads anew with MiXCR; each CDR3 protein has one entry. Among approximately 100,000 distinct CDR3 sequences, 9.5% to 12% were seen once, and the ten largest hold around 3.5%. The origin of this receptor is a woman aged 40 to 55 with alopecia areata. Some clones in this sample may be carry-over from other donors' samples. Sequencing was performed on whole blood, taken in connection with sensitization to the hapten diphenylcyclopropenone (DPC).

The CDR3 DNA reads TGTGCCAGCAGCGTAGGCCCTTCCGAGCAGTACTTC. Its protein product is CASSVGPSEQYF. The V and J genes are TRBV7-2 and TRBJ2-7; D uncertain. In germline, CDR1 is SGHTA, CDR2 FQGNSA. The CDR3 runs to 12 residues. The germline V and J ends were trimmed by 5 bases and 6 bases, with 11 bases remaining between them.